A single sample is the source of the 9 T cell receptor beta chains below, sequenced in a study of T cells after yellow fever vaccination. Each CDR3 protein is one row after TCRdb ran MiXCR on the 5' RACE reads. This sample has about 400,000 distinct CDR3 sequences, with around a tenth found just once. Source: PBMCs, taken on the day of the first yellow fever vaccination. Receptors were obtained from a man between 18 and 29 years old who received the YFV17D yellow fever vaccine.

This clonotype was seen repeatedly, ten times or more. The chain couples TRBV3-1 to TRBJ2-7; D ambiguous. This CDR3 is 11 amino acids long. The V gene lost 4 bases and the J gene lost 2 bases, with 3 bases spanning the gap. The germline CDR1 and CDR2 sequences are LGHDT and YNNKEL (reference sequence). The CDR3 sequence is CASSRTYEQYF. CDR3 bases: TGTGCCAGCAGCCGCACCTACGAGCAGTACTTC.

This clonotype has a handful of counts. This rearrangement joins TRBV28 to TRBJ1-1; perhaps TRBD1 as D (6 bases). V lost 7 bases, J lost 5 bases, and 17 bases lay in between. This CDR3 has 14 residues. Germline loops: CDR1 MDHEN, CDR2 SYDVKM. CDR3 DNA: TGTGCCAGCATTCCCCCTGGGGGCGGTACTGAAGCTTTCTTT. Protein product: CASIPPGGGTEAFF.

This clonotype has ten or more counts. The gene calls are TRBV5-5 and TRBJ2-3; a weak D match, TRBD1 (6 bases). CDR1 is SGHKS and CDR2 is YYEKEE in the germline V gene (reference sequence). Trimming took off 3 bases at V and 0 bases at J, with 14 bases between the two ends. The CDR3 is made up of 16 amino acids. CDR3: CASSWGRTTSTDTQYF. DNA of the CDR3: TGTGCCAGCAGCTGGGGGCGGACGACGAGCACAGATACGCAGTATTTT.

A few counts support this clonotype. Here the CDR3 reads CASSTRQGWTEAFF. In DNA form, the CDR3 reads TGTGCCAGCAGTACTCGACAGGGGTGGACTGAAGCTTTCTTT. J is TRBJ1-1 and V is TRBV6-5; 8 bases match TRBD1. The ends lost 5 bases at V and 5 bases at J; junction bases unmatched: 7. The germline gives CDR1 MNHEY, CDR2 SVGAGI. The CDR3 is made up of 14 amino acids.

This clonotype was seen a handful of times. The genes are TRBV19 and TRBJ1-1; D perhaps matches TRBD1 (6 bases). The CDR3 covers 13 residues. Germline V gives CDR1 LNHDA, CDR2 SQIVND (reference sequence). With 7 bases removed from V and 4 bases from J, the gap between germline ends came to 13 bases. The chain's CDR3 is CASKNREGTEAFF. In DNA, the CDR3 is TGTGCCAGTAAAAACAGGGAAGGCACTGAAGCTTTCTTT.

The chain recombines TRBV19 with TRBJ1-1, with D possibly matching TRBD1 (5 bases). Deletions cut 3 bases from V and 4 bases from J, with 12 bases between. The CDR3 contains 14 residues. Germline CDR1 and CDR2: LNHDA and SQIVND (reference sequence). In nucleotides, the CDR3 is TGTGCCAGTAGTATTGGGGGGAGCTTCACTGAAGCTTTCTTT. It is translated as CASSIGGSFTEAFF.

This clonotype occurred a few times. The chain employs TRBV7-2 and TRBJ2-5; 7 bases line up with TRBD2. The V gene end was trimmed by 6 bases and the J gene end by 1 base; junction bases not matched to a gene: 11. This CDR3 is built from 16 residues. CDR1 SGHTA and CDR2 FQGNSA come from the germline V gene. The CDR3 coding sequence is TGTGCCAGCAGTTCCGCCCTTACGGGGGGCCAAGAGACCCAGTACTTC. This codes for CASSSALTGGQETQYF.

CDR3 loop: CASSSLTAFYGYTF. CDR3 coding DNA: TGTGCCAGCAGTTCCCTGACAGCATTCTATGGCTACACCTTC. The V and J genes are TRBV12-3 or TRBV12-4 and TRBJ1-2; D possibly corresponds to TRBD1 (5 bases). V was cut by 4 bases and J by 4 bases, with 13 bases left in between. There are 14 residues in the CDR3.

In this sample, this clonotype turned up a few times. J is TRBJ2-7 and V is TRBV7-9, with TRBD2 identical over 7 bases. CDR1 is SEHNR and CDR2 is FQNEAQ in the germline V gene (reference sequence). The CDR3 is 14 residues long. Trimming cost V 5 bases and J 3 bases; bases outside gene matches: 7. This CDR3 reads CASSRGGGLYEQYF. The CDR3 coding sequence is TGTGCCAGCAGCCGTGGGGGGGGACTCTACGAGCAGTACTTC.